This is a list of T cell receptor beta chains from one sample in a study of T cells in localized non-small cell lung cancer. The protocol was immunoSEQ multiplex PCR, while the TCRdb copy is restricted to in-frame clones and leaves out a portion. The sample includes 75,000 to 85,000 clones, 80% of them seen just once. The sequences come from peripheral blood, collected before any cancer treatment. All receptors come from a female donor over 55 with stage I lung adenocarcinoma. CDR3s leave out the opening cysteine and the closing phenylalanine or tryptophan.

>TRBV19|TRBJ2-1
ASKGQANGYTGEQF
>TRBV10-3|TRBJ1-5
AIKGDRSNQPQH
>TRBV6-5|TRBJ1-2
ASSEQGAQGYT
>TRBV5-4|TRBJ1-2
ASSRRDRGYGYT
>TRBV5-4|TRBJ1-2
ASLGTGGDGYT
>TRBV6-1|TRBJ1-2
ASSPGQAGYT
>TRBV14|TRBJ2-7
ASSQRVTVTSYEQY
>TRBV28|TRBJ1-2
ASTKAGGKYGYT
>TRBV14|TRBJ2-1
ASSQLAGGSYNEQF
>TRBV2|TRBJ2-5
ASTTRTSSPQETQY
>TRBV19|TRBJ1-2
ASSSPGLLSAGYT
>TRBV5-1|TRBJ2-1
ASSSHRTSGGLDEQF
>TRBV19|TRBJ2-1
ASRDYLNEQF
>TRBV7-2|TRBJ2-7
ASSFGQVPGEQY
>TRBV11-3|TRBJ2-3
ASSSGPNTDTQY
>TRBV9|TRBJ2-7
ASSVANGGNEQY
>TRBV7-9|TRBJ2-7
ASSSLTRTYEQY
>TRBV11-2|TRBJ2-2
ASSPPTEELF
>TRBV19|TRBJ1-1
ASISYGEAF
>TRBV18|TRBJ2-7
ASSPSGQRTYEQY
>TRBV19|TRBJ1-5
ASSSKRGQPQH
>TRBV7-2|TRBJ2-3
ASSLWAGADTQY
>TRBV5-4|TRBJ2-1
ATKKGQTGNEQF
>TRBV11-2|TRBJ1-5
ASSLGRGVSGNQPQH
>TRBV5-1|TRBJ1-5
ASSLGQGQPQH
>TRBV5-6|TRBJ1-1
ASSLETEAF
>TRBV6-5|TRBJ1-2
ASSFGSRYGYT
>TRBV18|TRBJ1-1
ASSQRDRAMNTEAF
>TRBV19|TRBJ1-1
ASSIQSEAF
>TRBV4-2|TRBJ1-1
ASSQALGGEAF
>TRBV28|TRBJ1-2
ASSSATGDGYT
>TRBV5-6|TRBJ1-1
ASSFPGSEAF
>TRBV5-4|TRBJ2-5
ASSLGDRGRETQY
>TRBV5-8|TRBJ1-1
ASSLPQGMNTEAF
>TRBV13|TRBJ1-3
ASSLQGKKYTIY
>TRBV4-2|TRBJ2-2
ASSQGQFANTGELF
>TRBV5-1|TRBJ1-1
ASSLAAVNTEAF
>TRBV9|TRBJ2-3
ASSVGGGPTDTQY
>TRBV30|TRBJ1-3
AWRPPGAGNTIY
>TRBV6-4|TRBJ2-1
ASSQTGYEQF
>TRBV25-1|TRBJ1-1
ASSDRRTNTEAF
>TRBV2|TRBJ1-4
ASSPPRGQKLF
>TRBV19|TRBJ1-5
ASRARGPNQPQH
>TRBV5-1|TRBJ2-3
ASGYTGPRADTQY
>TRBV6-1|TRBJ1-4
ASSARQGSTNEKLF
>TRBV5-1|TRBJ2-7
ASSPDSHEQY
>TRBV9|TRBJ2-6
ASSPIPGQGTKNSLT
>TRBV7-8|TRBJ2-1
ASSLALAGPNEQF
>TRBV7-7|TRBJ2-2
ASSLSGVNTGELF
>TRBV2|TRBJ1-5
ASMAGNNQPQH
>TRBV27|TRBJ2-5
ASSGPGETQY
>TRBV19|TRBJ2-5
ASSIWGDTQY
>TRBV7-2|TRBJ1-1
ASSSGAGAKASTEAF
>TRBV4-3|TRBJ2-7
ASSHKQGIGQLHREQY
>TRBV7-8|TRBJ1-1
ASSFTSGTEAF